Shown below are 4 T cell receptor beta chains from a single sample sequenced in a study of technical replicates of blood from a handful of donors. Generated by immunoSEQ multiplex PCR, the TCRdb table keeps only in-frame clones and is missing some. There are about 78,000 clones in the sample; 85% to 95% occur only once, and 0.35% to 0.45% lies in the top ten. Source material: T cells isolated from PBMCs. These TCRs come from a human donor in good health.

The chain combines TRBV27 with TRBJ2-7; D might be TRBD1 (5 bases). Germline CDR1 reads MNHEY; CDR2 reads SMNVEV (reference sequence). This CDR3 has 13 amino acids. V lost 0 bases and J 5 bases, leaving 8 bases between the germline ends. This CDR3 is CASSLSAGNEQYF. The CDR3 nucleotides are TGTGCCAGCAGTTTATCGGCAGGGAACGAGCAGTACTTC.

CDR3 DNA sequence: TGTGCCAGCAGCCGACATCAGCCCTCCTACGAGCAGTACTTC. It specifies CASSRHQPSYEQYF. V usage is TRBV6-4 and J usage is TRBJ2-7; D is undetermined. There are 14 residues in the CDR3. Trimming stripped 6 bases from V and 0 bases from J, with 12 bases between. Germline CDR1 MRHNA, CDR2 SNTAGT.

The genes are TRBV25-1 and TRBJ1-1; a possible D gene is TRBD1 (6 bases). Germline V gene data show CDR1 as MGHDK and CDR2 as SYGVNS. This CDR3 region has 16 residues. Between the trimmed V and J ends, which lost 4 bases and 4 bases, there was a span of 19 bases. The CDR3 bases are TGTGCCAGCAGTGGGGGGCACAGGTTTATTGGCACTGAAGCTTTCTTT. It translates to CASSGGHRFIGTEAFF.

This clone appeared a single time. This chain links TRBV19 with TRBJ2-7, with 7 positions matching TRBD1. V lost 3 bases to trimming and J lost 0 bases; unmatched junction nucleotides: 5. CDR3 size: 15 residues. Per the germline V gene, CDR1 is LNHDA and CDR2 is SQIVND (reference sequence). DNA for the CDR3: TGTGCCAGTAGTATTTCGGGACAGAGCTCCTACGAGCAGTACTTC. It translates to CASSISGQSSYEQYF.